This TCR beta chain was captured by sequencing in a study of blood T cell repertoires in COVID-19. Overall study context: Acute and convalescent COVID-19 specimens originated in the United States, Italy and Spain.

Per the original data handling: Amplification of reference gene primers provided the estimated nucleated cell counts. Sequencing was performed with immunoSEQ multiplex PCR; in TCRdb, only in-frame clones are kept and a portion is missing. D and trimming were read from the DNA, whereas the V and J calls and clone size are those reported in that table. The repertoire holds 200,000 or so clones, with about nine tenths as singletons. V dropped 4 bases and J dropped 0; count of bases not matched to a gene: 7. This CDR3 contains 17 residues. Germline-derived CDR1 and CDR2 are MDHEN and SYDVKM. Sequencing was performed on peripheral blood. The sequence derives from a man between 60 and 70 years old who had recovered from COVID-19. The V gene is TRBV28, the J gene TRBJ1-3; 9 positions match TRBD1. CDR3 protein: CASSSARDRDSGNTIYF. In DNA form, the CDR3 reads TGTGCCAGCAGTTCGGCTCGGGACAGGGACTCTGGAAACACCATATATTTT.